This TCR beta chain comes out of a study of post-analysis software for immune sequencing data. Study-wide results and caveats: Higher frequency in patients than in controls was seen for roughly five TRBV segments, with TRBV5-6, TRBV5-1 and TRBV20-1 among them.

The sample holds many counts of this clonotype. Its antigen is still unknown. This may arise from a read error, as a much more abundant clone is one base away. Prepared libraries of TCR beta cDNA carried unique molecular identifiers. TCRdb re-called the PCR reads with MiXCR, one entry per CDR3 protein. This repertoire shows some 260,000 distinct CDR3 sequences, 35% to 40% found once; its top ten account for 4% to 6%. CDR1 MRHNA and CDR2 SNTAGT come from the germline V gene. The CDR3 has 15 residues. Trimming stripped 3 bases from V and 6 bases from J, with 16 bases between. This sequence was found in a girl aged 10-17 years with multiple sclerosis. The gene calls are TRBV6-4 and TRBJ2-3; either TRBD1 or TRBD2 may supply D (6 bases each). Sample: blood. The CDR3 coding sequence is TGTGCCAGCAGTGAGGGGGCAGGGAGGTCCGATACGCAGTATTTT. It yields the protein CASSEGAGRSDTQYF.